The 24 T cell receptor beta chains given below trace back to one sample, sequenced in a study of T cell changes during pregnancy in multiple sclerosis. The assay was immunoSEQ multiplex PCR, and TCRdb's table has in-frame clones only and misses some. The table records fewer than 40,000 clones, 90% of them present only once. The sample in question was CD8+ T cells from peripheral blood mononuclear cells, obtained in the first trimester of pregnancy. These receptors were taken from a female donor with multiple sclerosis, enrolled in a pregnancy study.

The genes are TRBV7-6 and TRBJ2-1; D possibly corresponds to TRBD2 (5 bases). Germline-derived CDR1 and CDR2 are SGHVS and FNYEAQ. The CDR3 is 14 residues long. V lost 2 bases and J lost 7, with 12 bases in between. The CDR3 DNA reads as TGTGCCAGCAGCTTATTGTCGCGGGCGAATGAGCAGTTCTTC. Its protein product is CASSLLSRANEQFF.

CDR3 sequence reads: CATSRDRGWNQPQHF. CDR3 bases: TGTGCCACCAGCAGAGACAGGGGGTGGAATCAGCCCCAGCATTTT. The V call is TRBV15, the J call TRBJ1-5, with 7 bases matching TRBD1. The CDR3 length is 15 residues. The J segment lost 4 bases and the V segment lost 0 bases, leaving 3 bases of the junction unmatched. From germline, CDR1 is LNHNV and CDR2 YYDKDF (reference sequence).

This chain joins TRBV4-3 and TRBJ2-7, with 14 bases matching TRBD2. The CDR3 totals 15 residues. J was trimmed by 4 bases and V by 5 bases; bases with no gene match: 4. In germline, CDR1 is LGHNA, CDR2 YSLEER. Here the CDR3 reads CASSSGLAGEYEQYF. The CDR3 region has the DNA TGCGCCAGCAGCTCGGGACTAGCGGGAGAATACGAGCAGTACTTC.

V gene TRBV2 combines with J gene TRBJ2-1; 9 bases line up with TRBD1. Trimming cost V 8 bases and J 14 bases; bases outside gene matches: 13. Germline V gene lookup returns CDR1 SNHLY and CDR2 FYNNEI. The CDR3 is 13 residues long. Here the CDR3 DNA reads TGTGCCAGCCAGGGACAGGGTGAGGCCTGGGAGTTCTTC. It translates to CASQGQGEAWEFF.

The J gene is TRBJ2-7, the V gene TRBV19; the D gene is possibly TRBD1 (5 bases). The germline V gene encodes CDR1 LNHDA and CDR2 SQIVND (reference sequence). This CDR3 spans 11 amino acids. Trimming took off 5 bases at V and 5 bases at J, with 7 bases between the two ends. DNA of the CDR3: TGTGCCAGTAGTCAAGGGGACGAGCAGTACTTC. This sequence encodes CASSQGDEQYF.

Turning to this clone: The junction differs from germline at one of its ends, possibly a read error. The gene calls are TRBV7-7 and TRBJ2-2, with D tentatively TRBD1 (6 bases). CDR1 is SSHAT, CDR2 FNYEAQ, per germline (reference sequence). The CDR3 runs to 13 residues. The CDR3 DNA reads TGTGCTAGCAGCTTAGCGCAGGGGAGGGAGCTGTTTTTT. Its protein product is CASSLAQGRELFF.

The V and J genes are TRBV27 and TRBJ2-1, with 9 positions matching TRBD2. The CDR3 length is 16 residues. Unmatched junction bases numbered 4, after V lost 0 bases and J lost 4 bases. From germline, CDR1 is MNHEY and CDR2 SMNVEV (reference sequence). The CDR3, as DNA: TGTGCCAGCAGTTTATCGGCTAGCGGGAAGTACAATGAGCAGTTCTTC. Encoded protein: CASSLSASGKYNEQFF.

The genes are TRBV6-5 and TRBJ2-7, with no clear D. With 8 bases removed from V and 4 bases from J, the gap between germline ends came to 6 bases. CDR1 MNHEY and CDR2 SVGAGI come from the germline V gene. The CDR3 runs to 10 residues. The CDR3 reads CASGQYEQYF. CDR3 DNA: TGTGCCAGCGGCCAGTACGAGCAGTACTTC.

This clone was observed a single time. This chain connects TRBV5-1 to TRBJ1-1, with 7 bases aligning to TRBD1. Germline-derived CDR1 and CDR2 are SGHRS and YFSETQ. V shed 0 bases and J 1 base; nucleotides not matched to a gene: 3. This CDR3 comprises 15 residues. CDR3 bases: TGCGCCAGCAGCTTGGGGGGGACAGAGAACACTGAAGCTTTCTTT. It translates to CASSLGGTENTEAFF.

This chain uses TRBV5-5 with TRBJ2-1, with D unclear. V was clipped by 4 bases and J by 8 bases, with 16 bases between them. Germline-derived CDR1 and CDR2 are SGHKS and YYEKEE (reference sequence). The CDR3 has 14 amino acids. The DNA of the CDR3 is TGTGCCAGCAGCGATAAGAGTGCGAGCGATGAGCAGTTCTTC. This gives the protein CASSDKSASDEQFF.

This sequence joins TRBV7-9 and TRBJ2-5; 8 bases match TRBD1. The CDR3 contains 15 residues. The V and J ends lost 3 bases and 2 bases, in that order; junction bases with no gene match: 5. CDR1 is SEHNR and CDR2 is FQNEAQ in the germline V gene (reference sequence). As DNA, the CDR3 is TGTGCCAGCAGCTTCCAGGGGGCTTGGCAAGAGACCCAGTACTTC. It encodes CASSFQGAWQETQYF.

The CDR3 nucleotides are TGTGCCAGCAGTCTACGGACAGGGATTAACTATGGCTACACCTTC. Amino acids: CASSLRTGINYGYTF. J is TRBJ1-2 and V is TRBV6-5, with 8 bases matching TRBD1. The germline V gene encodes CDR1 MNHEY and CDR2 SVGAGI. V lost 5 bases, J lost 1 base, and 6 bases stayed unmatched. This CDR3 is 15 amino acids long.

The V call is TRBV4-1, the J call TRBJ1-1; a weak D match, TRBD1 (6 bases). V lost 4 bases and J 3 bases, leaving 18 bases between the germline ends. This CDR3 is built from 16 residues. Per germline, CDR1 MGHRA and CDR2 YSYEKL. CDR3 sequence reads: CASSPGGQVGDTEAFF. The DNA for the CDR3 is TGCGCCAGCAGCCCGGGGGGGCAGGTCGGAGACACTGAAGCTTTCTTT.

The CDR3: CASSQGWGVAEYEQYF. CDR3 nucleotides: TGCGCCAGCAGCCAAGGATGGGGCGTAGCAGAGTACGAGCAGTACTTC. V usage is TRBV4-3 and J usage is TRBJ2-7; weak D call: TRBD1 (5 bases). Germline-derived CDR1 and CDR2 are LGHNA and YSLEER. Trimming took off 1 base at V and 4 bases at J, with 17 bases between the two ends. This CDR3 is built from 16 residues.

The chain links TRBV15 to TRBJ2-1, with 7 bases identical to TRBD2. In germline, CDR1 is LNHNV, CDR2 YYDKDF (reference sequence). The length of the CDR3 is 13 residues. Trimming took 8 bases from V and 6 from J; bases not matched to a gene: 7. DNA for the CDR3: TGTGCCACCTGGGGCGGGAGTGTCAATGAGCAGTTCTTC. It is translated as CATWGGSVNEQFF.

The V and J genes are TRBV28 and TRBJ1-2; 7 nucleotides align to TRBD1. Trimming at V came to 8 bases and at J to 4 bases, leaving 10 bases not matched to a gene. Germline assignment: CDR1 MDHEN and CDR2 SYDVKM. The CDR3 is made up of 14 amino acids. CDR3 in DNA: TGTGCCAGCTCTGAACCAGGGGGATCCTATGGCTACACCTTC. This codes for CASSEPGGSYGYTF.

The chain carries TRBV14 and TRBJ2-1; 13 bases align to TRBD2. Germline CDR1 reads SGHDN; CDR2 reads FVKESK. The CDR3 is made up of 17 amino acids. V shed 5 bases and J 6 bases; nucleotides not matched to a gene: 10. The CDR3: CASSNTSGRVTGNEQFF. In nucleotides, the CDR3 is TGTGCCAGCAGCAATACTAGCGGGAGGGTCACTGGCAATGAGCAGTTCTTC.

In its sample, this clone was seen once. The gene calls are TRBV6-1 and TRBJ2-5; 8 positions match TRBD1. Unmatched junction bases numbered 7, after V lost 6 bases and J lost 1 base. The germline V gene has CDR1 MNHNS and CDR2 SASEGT. CDR3 length: 15 residues. CDR3 in amino acids: CASRGNRGSQETQYF. The CDR3 DNA is TGTGCCAGCAGGGGGAACAGGGGGAGCCAAGAGACCCAGTACTTC.

Concerning this clone itself: One end of the junction is discordant with germline, which a read error may explain. The rearrangement joins TRBV6-1 to TRBJ2-7; a weak D match, TRBD1 (5 bases). Germline V CDR1 and CDR2: MNHNS, SASEGT. The CDR3 covers 12 residues. The CDR3 is CASSEGLGQKHF. CDR3 DNA sequence: TGTGCCAGCAGTGAAGGTTTGGGGCAAAAGCACTTC.

The chain joins TRBV19 to TRBJ2-1; TRBD2 matches at 7 bases. This CDR3 has 14 amino acids. The germline CDR1 and CDR2 sequences are LNHDA and SQIVND (reference sequence). The ends lost 5 bases at V and 0 bases at J; junction bases unmatched: 1. The CDR3 DNA is TGTGCCAGTAGTTGGGGGGGCTCCTACAATGAGCAGTTCTTC. Amino acid sequence: CASSWGGSYNEQFF.

This sequence joins TRBV11-2 and TRBJ2-3; D is ambiguous. This CDR3 spans 17 amino acids. The V gene lost 0 bases and the J gene lost 1 base, with 14 bases spanning the gap. Germline V gene lookup returns CDR1 SGHAT and CDR2 FQNNGV. CDR3 sequence (DNA): TGTGCCAGCAGCTTAGATCGAATACGGTCTGGCACAGATACGCAGTATTTT. Protein sequence: CASSLDRIRSGTDTQYF.

The chain carries TRBV7-6 and TRBJ2-7; D is uncertain. Trimming left V 2 bases short and J 6 bases short, with 11 bases between. The CDR3 extends over 13 amino acids. Germline lookup yields CDR1 SGHVS and CDR2 FNYEAQ. In nucleotides, the CDR3 is TGTGCCAGCAGCTTAACCTATTCCGGCGAGCAGTACTTC. It yields the protein CASSLTYSGEQYF. The complete variable domain, with remaining parts taken from reference TRBV7-6 and TRBJ2-7, reads GAGVSQSPRYKVTKRGQDVALRCDPISGHVSLYWYRQALGQGPEFLTYFNYEAQQDKSGLPNDRFSAERPEGSISTLTIQRTEQRDSAMYRCASSLTYSGEQYFGPGTRLTVT.

The chain employs TRBV5-8 and TRBJ2-1; tentatively, D is TRBD1 (7 bases). The germline gives CDR1 SGHTS, CDR2 YDEGEE. The ends were cut back, 4 bases at V and 8 bases at J, with 13 bases in the middle. The CDR3 has 13 amino acids. The CDR3: CASSVGGGDEQFF. CDR3 DNA sequence: TGTGCCAGCAGCGTCGGAGGGGGCGATGAGCAGTTCTTC. The whole variable domain, filled in from reference TRBV5-8 and TRBJ2-1, reads EAGVTQSPTHLIKTRGQQATLRCSPISGHTSVYWYQQALGLGLQFLLWYDEGEERNRGNFPPRFSGRQFPNYSSELNVNALELEDSALYLCASSVGGGDEQFFGPGTRLTVL.

CDR3 sequence (DNA): TGTGCCAGCGGACCGACTAGCGGGAGGGAGACCCAGTACTTC. As protein: CASGPTSGRETQYF. V and J are TRBV9 and TRBJ2-5; 13 nucleotides line up with TRBD2. Germline CDR1 and CDR2: SGDLS and YYNGEE. The trim removed 7 bases at V and 5 bases at J, leaving 5 bases unmatched. The CDR3 consists of 14 residues.